This paragraph covers one T cell receptor (beta chain) sequence. The data were obtained in a study of T cell changes during pregnancy in multiple sclerosis. Germline CDR1 reads MGHDK; CDR2 reads SYGVNS. Unmatched junction bases numbered 3, after V lost 6 bases and J lost 5 bases. The CDR3 has 14 residues. Generated by immunoSEQ multiplex PCR, the TCRdb table keeps only in-frame clones and is missing some. The sample shows some 90,000 clones, 91% of them seen only once. The rearrangement joins TRBV25-1 to TRBJ2-2; 10 bases are shared with TRBD1. This sequence was found in a female donor in good health, enrolled as a control in a pregnancy study. The sample here was peripheral blood, taken after pregnancy. The CDR3 reads CASRRTGGTGELFF. The CDR3 nucleotides are TGTGCCAGCAGGAGGACAGGGGGGACCGGGGAGCTGTTTTTT.